This TCR beta chain derives from a study of CD4 T cells in relation to SARS-CoV-2 and coronaviruses. Study information: TCR beta CDR3s were sequenced after approximately 9-day antigen culture of PBMCs. Patient ages ranged from roughly 21 to 75, median 38. General study results and limits: Crossreactive clones expanded significantly less to SARS-CoV-2 than monoreactive clones.

Assay used: immunoSEQ multiplex PCR; TCRdb lists only in-frame clones, some missing. The sample lists some 38,000 clones, around 74% occurring once. Worth noting for this clone: Its antigen is currently unknown.

CDR1 is MNHEY, CDR2 SMNVEV, per germline (reference sequence). This CDR3 contains 20 residues. V gave up 4 bases and J gave up 1 base; unmatched junction bases: 14. The receptor's source is an adult with COVID-19. The specimen sequenced was memory CD4+ T cells from PBMCs, cultured in vitro. This chain joins TRBV27 and TRBJ2-3, with 13 bases matching TRBD2. CDR3 sequence reads: CASSSGLAGAKRGGTDTQYF. In DNA form, the CDR3 reads TGTGCCAGCAGTTCCGGACTAGCGGGAGCTAAACGGGGTGGCACAGATACGCAGTATTTT.